The rows below give T cell receptor beta chains drawn from one sample of a study of T-cell reconstitution after alpha-beta-depleted transplantation in children. TCRdb re-derived calls from the PCR reads in MiXCR, one entry per CDR3 protein. Seen here are about 500,000 distinct CDR3 sequences, around a third observed once, and the top ten hold approximately 2.3%. The material sequenced was PBMCs from the stem cell graft donor, taken from the stem cell graft. These receptor sequences come from a human donor who donated a stem cell graft to a child with aplastic anemia. Each CDR3 is given with its conserved first and last residue. A D gene is named only where the DNA matches it firmly. Size is stated for part of the rows, as once, few or many counts, or as a class when the clone is expanded.

clone_size	cdr3_length	v_call	d_call	j_call	cdr3_aa	cdr3_nt
.	14	TRBV18	.	TRBJ1-2	CASSPEQGSYGYTF	TGTGCCAGCTCACCGGAGCAAGGGAGCTATGGCTACACCTTC
.	17	TRBV7-2	TRBD1	TRBJ2-1	CASSSKTGGYIDNEQFF	TGTGCCAGCAGCTCCAAGACAGGGGGCTACATAGACAATGAGCAGTTCTTC
.	16	TRBV14	TRBD2	TRBJ2-3	CASSQPGLAFTDTQYF	TGTGCCAGCAGCCAACCGGGACTAGCATTCACAGATACGCAGTATTTT
.	14	TRBV12-3/TRBV12-4	.	TRBJ2-3	CASSLSGQGDTQYF	TGTGCCAGCAGTTTGAGCGGGCAGGGGGATACGCAGTATTTT
.	15	TRBV7-3	.	TRBJ2-3	CASSFRGMSTDTQYF	TGTGCCAGCAGCTTTAGGGGGATGAGCACAGATACGCAGTATTTT
few	14	TRBV20-1	.	TRBJ1-1	CSAPDRKSLTEAFF	TGCAGTGCTCCCGATCGGAAATCCCTCACTGAAGCTTTCTTT
.	14	TRBV4-3	TRBD1	TRBJ1-2	CASRPGQGAVGYTF	TGCGCCAGCCGACCGGGACAGGGGGCGGTAGGCTACACCTTC
.	15	TRBV11-3	.	TRBJ2-3	CASSLGDFARDTQYF	TGTGCCAGCAGCTTAGGGGATTTTGCAAGAGATACGCAGTATTTT
.	15	TRBV20-1	TRBD1	TRBJ2-7	CSALRQGGSLYEQYF	TGCAGTGCTCTCCGACAGGGGGGTTCCCTTTACGAGCAGTACTTC
.	15	TRBV20-1	.	TRBJ2-1	CSASSLHHDYNEQFF	TGCAGTGCTAGCTCCCTTCACCACGACTACAATGAGCAGTTCTTC
.	13	TRBV20-1	.	TRBJ1-2	CSAKSSAAVGYTF	TGCAGTGCCAAATCGTCGGCGGCAGTTGGGTACACCTTC
few	15	TRBV6-2/TRBV6-3	.	TRBJ2-2	CASSRFGGNTGELFF	TGTGCCAGCAGCCGTTTCGGCGGGAACACCGGGGAGCTGTTTTTT
.	13	TRBV7-2	.	TRBJ2-1	CASSLTISNEQFF	TGTGCCAGCAGCTTAACAATTAGCAATGAGCAGTTCTTC
few	16	TRBV7-2	TRBD2	TRBJ2-3	CASSLMRDYPGDTQYF	TGTGCCAGCAGCTTAATGCGGGACTACCCTGGGGATACGCAGTATTTT
few	16	TRBV10-3	TRBD2	TRBJ2-3	CAISDGTRASTDTQYF	TGTGCCATCAGTGACGGGACTAGAGCTAGCACAGATACGCAGTATTTT
.	18	TRBV27	TRBD1	TRBJ1-1	CASGPGQGAFFMNTEAFF	TGTGCCAGCGGCCCGGGACAGGGGGCTTTTTTCATGAACACTGAAGCTTTCTTT
.	15	TRBV6-5	.	TRBJ2-3	CASSYGEGRTDTQYF	TGTGCCAGCAGTTACGGAGAGGGTAGGACAGATACGCAGTATTTT
.	13	TRBV7-9	.	TRBJ2-3	CASSPPETDTQYF	TGTGCCAGCAGCCCCCCAGAAACAGATACGCAGTATTTT
.	15	TRBV18	TRBD1	TRBJ1-1	CASSLRQGQNTEAFF	TGTGCCAGCTCACTTCGACAGGGGCAGAACACTGAAGCTTTCTTT
few	14	TRBV12-3/TRBV12-4	.	TRBJ1-6	CASSREGEGSPLHF	TGTGCCAGCAGTCGAGAGGGAGAAGGCTCACCCCTCCACTTT